This TCR beta chain came from a study of Ad26.COV2.S vaccination and SARS-CoV-2 variants. Study-wide results and caveats: Responses of T cells in total may have been underestimated by the TCR breadth and depth analyses. Comparable non-spike TCR breadth was observed in vaccine and placebo recipients. The authors reported substantial breadth in spike-specific CD8+ and CD4+ T cell responses after vaccination.

Concerning this clone: Its antigen is still unknown.

CDR1 is SGHNT and CDR2 is YENEEA in the germline V gene. Trimming pared 2 bases from V and 0 bases from J, leaving 12 bases between. The CDR3 covers 16 residues. TCRdb's copy holds only in-frame clones and misses some; the assay was immunoSEQ multiplex PCR. This table has over 85,000 clones, less than 85% appearing once. The specimen comprised peripheral blood, sampled after recovery from COVID-19. The chain has TRBV11-3 and TRBJ2-3; weak D call: TRBD1 (5 bases). This receptor was identified in a human donor who had recovered from COVID-19. DNA of the CDR3: TGTGCCAGCAGCTTATTAGGACAACCCAGCACAGATACGCAGTATTTT. Translation gives CASSLLGQPSTDTQYF.